This T cell receptor (beta chain) is from a study of T cell responses to AZD1222 COVID-19 vaccine. Study findings and constraints: Spike-specific TCR breadth and depth went up after people got two AZD1222 doses.

Clones were sequenced by immunoSEQ multiplex PCR, and TCRdb holds only the in-frame ones, with some missing. The data show 44,000 or so clones, around three quarters seen once. As regards this clone: Its antigen is unknown.

The CDR3 loop spans 16 amino acids. From germline, CDR1 is MNHEY and CDR2 SVGAGI. The V and J ends lost 0 bases and 2 bases, in that order; junction bases with no gene match: 4. The chain employs TRBV6-5 and TRBJ2-3; 8 positions match TRBD1. This sequence was found in an adult who received the MenACWY meningococcal vaccine as a control. The source material was peripheral blood, sampled 28 days after the second dose of the MenACWY control vaccine. This CDR3 reads CASSYSYRGFTDTQYF. Here the CDR3 DNA reads TGTGCCAGCAGTTACTCGTACAGGGGGTTCACAGATACGCAGTATTTT.